This T cell receptor beta chain is drawn from a study of cytomegalovirus exposure and HLA in healthy donors. Regarding the study as a whole: Accurate HLA-A and HLA-B prediction from TCR beta sequences was reported for most subjects. A later look showed TCR association rates differing by HLA locus, highest for DRB1 and lowest for HLA-C. It was reported that the classifier diagnosed cytomegalovirus status with high specificity and sensitivity in both the original and validation cohorts. The study found most TCR sequences rare, yet found some public TCRs in many donors.

The primer mix had 60 Vbeta and 13 Jbeta primers. Method: immunoSEQ multiplex PCR; TCRdb's copy keeps in-frame clones and lacks some. In the table there are 150,000 or so clones, approximately 82% of which are singletons. Germline-derived CDR1 and CDR2 are SEHNR and FQNEAQ (reference sequence). The CDR3 has 13 amino acids. Unmatched junction bases numbered 3, after V lost 1 base and J lost 7 bases. Notes on this clone: Its matching antigen is unknown.

Sequenced material: PBMCs. The chain links TRBV7-9 to TRBJ1-2; 7 bases map to TRBD1. This receptor was identified in a man aged 30 to 45 in good health and CMV-seropositive. CDR3 protein: CASSLEAGGGYTF. In nucleotides, the CDR3 is TGTGCCAGCAGCTTAGAAGCAGGGGGTGGCTACACCTTC.